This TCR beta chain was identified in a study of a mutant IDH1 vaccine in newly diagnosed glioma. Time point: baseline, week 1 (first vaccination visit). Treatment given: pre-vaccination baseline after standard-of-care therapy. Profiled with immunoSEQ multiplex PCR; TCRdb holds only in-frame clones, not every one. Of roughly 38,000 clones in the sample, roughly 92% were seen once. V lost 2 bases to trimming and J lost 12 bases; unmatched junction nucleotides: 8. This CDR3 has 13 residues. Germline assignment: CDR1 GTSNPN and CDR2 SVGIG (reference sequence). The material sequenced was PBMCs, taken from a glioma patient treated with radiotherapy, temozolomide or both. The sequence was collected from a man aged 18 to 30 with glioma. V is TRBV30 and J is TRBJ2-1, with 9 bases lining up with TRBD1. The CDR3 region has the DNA TGTGCCTGGAGTCCGACAGGGGGTGGGGGGCAGTTCTTC. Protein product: CAWSPTGGGGQFF.